One and the same sample provided the 4 T cell receptor beta chains below, sequenced in a study of tumor-infiltrating lymphocytes in primary liver carcinoma. Both RNA and DNA were isolated together from around 20-30 mg of bulk tissue that had not been sorted. TCR beta cDNA was made from roughly 500 ng total RNA with a constant-region primer. Each TCR beta library was derived from three nested multiplex PCR rounds that employed slightly modified ARM-PCR. Amplification in the first two PCR rounds was performed using TRBV1-TRBV30 forward primers and a C-beta reverse primer for around 11 cycles each. TCRdb used MiXCR to reprocess the multiplex PCR reads, holding one entry per CDR3 protein. Among about 74,000 distinct CDR3 sequences listed, more than 60% were seen once. The source material was liver tumor tissue from sampling region 4. Noted subset: tumor region T4, right-lateral pole. Receptor source: a man aged 40-49 years with primary liver carcinoma and hepatitis B virus infection.

J is TRBJ2-1 and V is TRBV28; 9 bases map to TRBD1. The CDR3 length is 13 residues. J lost 7 bases, V lost 8 bases, and 6 bases had no gene match. Germline CDR1 reads MDHEN; CDR2 reads SYDVKM. This chain's CDR3 is CASQTGGENEQFF. CDR3 nucleotide sequence: TGTGCCAGCCAGACAGGGGGGGAAAATGAGCAGTTCTTC.

Comments on this clonotype: A read error may account for a junction end that differs from germline. V gene TRBV28 combines with J gene TRBJ1-1; D not resolved. The length of the CDR3 is 15 residues. Germline assignment: CDR1 MDHEN and CDR2 SYDVKM. CDR3 sequence reads: CAGSPFGRGNTEAFF. CDR3 coding DNA: TGTGCCGGCAGTCCATTTGGGCGGGGGAACACTGAAGCTTTCTTT.

Points on this clonotype: The germline gene is not matched at one end of the junction; a read error may be the cause. The chain is built from TRBV12-3 or TRBV12-4 and TRBJ2-3; 10 bases fit TRBD1. The CDR3 loop spans 17 amino acids. Here the CDR3 reads CASSSPEGQGRSDTRYF. The CDR3 DNA is TGTGCAAGCAGTTCGCCTGAGGGACAGGGGCGGTCAGATACACGGTATTTT.

The V call is TRBV11-1, the J call TRBJ2-2, with TRBD2 matching over 8 bases. The CDR3 totals 18 residues. Germline V CDR1 and CDR2: SGHAT, FQDESV (reference sequence). V lost 1 base and J lost 5; bases outside the gene matches: 12. This CDR3 reads CASSLDTAAGTRTGELFF. For the CDR3, the DNA is TGTGCCAGCAGCTTAGACACTGCGGCAGGGACTAGAACCGGGGAGCTGTTTTTT.